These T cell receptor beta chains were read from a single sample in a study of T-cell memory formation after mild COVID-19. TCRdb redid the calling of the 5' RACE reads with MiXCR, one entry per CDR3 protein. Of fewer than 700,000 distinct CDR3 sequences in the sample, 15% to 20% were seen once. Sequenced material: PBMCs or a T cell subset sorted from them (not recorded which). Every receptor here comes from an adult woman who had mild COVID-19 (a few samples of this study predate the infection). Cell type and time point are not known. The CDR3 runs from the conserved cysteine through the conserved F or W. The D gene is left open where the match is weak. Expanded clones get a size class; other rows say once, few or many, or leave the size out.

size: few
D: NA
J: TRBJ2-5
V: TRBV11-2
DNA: TGTGCCAGTAAAACCCCTAGCAGGGAGACCCAGTACTTC
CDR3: CASKTPSRETQYF

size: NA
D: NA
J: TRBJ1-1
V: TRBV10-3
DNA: TGTGCCATCAGCCAAACAGGGATGGGGAACACTGAAGCTTTCTTT
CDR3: CAISQTGMGNTEAFF

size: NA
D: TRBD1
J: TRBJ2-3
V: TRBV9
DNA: TGTGCCAGCAGCGTGGGTACGGGACAGGTAGGAGATACGCAGTATTTT
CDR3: CASSVGTGQVGDTQYF

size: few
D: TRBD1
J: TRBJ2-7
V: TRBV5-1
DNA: TGCGCCAGCAGCGACAGGGGGCCGCACGAGCAGTACTTC
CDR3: CASSDRGPHEQYF

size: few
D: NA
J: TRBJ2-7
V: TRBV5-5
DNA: TGTGCCAGCATGTGGAGCCTGAGCCCCTACGAGCAGTACTTC
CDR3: CASMWSLSPYEQYF

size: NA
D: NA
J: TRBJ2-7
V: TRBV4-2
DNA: TGTGCCAGCAGCCATCCCGGGACTCTGAACTCCTACGAGCAGTACTTC
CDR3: CASSHPGTLNSYEQYF

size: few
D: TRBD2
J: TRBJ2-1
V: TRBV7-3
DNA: TGTGCCAGTAAAGATCAGGTGGGCGGGAGGATATCTGGTGAGCAGTTCTTC
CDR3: CASKDQVGGRISGEQFF

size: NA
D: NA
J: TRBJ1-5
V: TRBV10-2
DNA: TGCGCCAGCAGTGATACAGGTCCCTGGGTGAGCAATCAGCCCCAGCATTTT
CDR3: CASSDTGPWVSNQPQHF

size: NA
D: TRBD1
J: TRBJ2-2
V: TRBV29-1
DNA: TGCAGCGTTGACGTACAGGGGGCGGCCGGGGAGCTGTTTTTT
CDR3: CSVDVQGAAGELFF

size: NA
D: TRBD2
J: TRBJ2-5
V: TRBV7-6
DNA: TGTGCCAGCAGCTTAGGCCTCTTAGCGGGGGCCCAAGAGACCCAGTACTTC
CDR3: CASSLGLLAGAQETQYF

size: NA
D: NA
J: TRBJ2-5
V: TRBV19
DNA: TGTGCCAGTAGTTCCTACGACGAGGGGTCCCAGTACTTC
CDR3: CASSSYDEGSQYF

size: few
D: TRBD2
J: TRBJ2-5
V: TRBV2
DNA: TGTGCCAGCGGGGAGGGGCGGGGGGCTCTCCGGTCGGAGACCCAGTACTTC
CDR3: CASGEGRGALRSETQYF

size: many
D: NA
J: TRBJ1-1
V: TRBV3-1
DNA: TGTGCCAGCAGCCAAGGGTCTCGGGACCGAGCTTTCTTT
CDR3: CASSQGSRDRAFF

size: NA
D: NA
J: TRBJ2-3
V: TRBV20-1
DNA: TGCAGTGCTAGAGATAACTCCATGGCCCCAGATACGCAGTATTTT
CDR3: CSARDNSMAPDTQYF

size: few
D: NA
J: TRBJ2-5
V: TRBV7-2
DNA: TGTGCCAGCAGCTTAGAGGGACTCCCGAGGGAGACCCAGTACTTC
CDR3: CASSLEGLPRETQYF

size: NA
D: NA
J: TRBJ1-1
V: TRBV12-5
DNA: TGTGCTAGTGGTTTGGACTGGATCACTGAAGCTTTCTTT
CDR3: CASGLDWITEAFF

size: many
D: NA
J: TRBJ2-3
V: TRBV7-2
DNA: TGTGCCAGCAGCCAATATACAGATACGCAGTATTTT
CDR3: CASSQYTDTQYF

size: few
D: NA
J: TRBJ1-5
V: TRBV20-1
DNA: TGCAGTGCTACAACAGGGTTAGGGGCCAATCAGCCCCAGCATTTT
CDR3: CSATTGLGANQPQHF